This TCR beta chain was profiled in a study of T-cell reconstitution after alpha-beta-depleted transplantation in children. The table lists this clonotype with a few counts. TCRbeta library preparation incorporated unique molecular identifiers. In TCRdb, the PCR reads were re-called with MiXCR into one record per CDR3 protein. Among about 540,000 distinct CDR3 sequences listed, around 18% were seen once. After removal of 0 bases from V and 4 bases from J, the junction contained 11 bases not matched to a gene. There are 17 residues in the CDR3. CDR1 and CDR2 (germline): SGHRS, YFSETQ. The V gene is TRBV5-1, the J gene TRBJ2-5; the match to TRBD1 covers 8 bases. The input for sequencing was PBMCs from the stem cell graft donor, taken from the stem cell graft. The TCR comes from a human donor who donated a stem cell graft to a child with acute lymphoblastic leukemia. CDR3 region: CASSLVTGVGLGETQYF. The CDR3 DNA follows: TGCGCCAGCAGCTTGGTGACAGGGGTTGGGCTCGGAGAGACCCAGTACTTC.